These 21 T cell receptor beta chains were sequenced from one sample in a study of blood T cell repertoires in COVID-19. Assay: immunoSEQ multiplex PCR; the TCRdb copy retains only in-frame clones and omits some. In the table there are about 480,000 clones, 75% to 90% of which are singletons. Sequencing used PBMCs or T cells enriched from blood (not recorded which). These receptors originate from a woman aged 60 to 75 who had recovered from COVID-19.

The chain uses TRBV20-1 and TRBJ2-3; D gene unclear. The V and J ends lost 3 bases and 0 bases respectively, with 16 bases between them. This CDR3 has 16 residues. The V gene's germline CDR1 is DFQATT and CDR2 SNEGSKA (reference sequence). CDR3 DNA: TGCAGTGCTAGTCCCCTGCGGCCGGCTAGCACAGATACGCAGTATTTT. It translates to CSASPLRPASTDTQYF.

The table lists this clone with a count of one. The chain has TRBV30 and TRBJ2-3, with a weak D call TRBD1 (5 bases). Trimming removed 0 bases from V and 3 bases from J, with 10 bases in between. The CDR3 totals 14 residues. Germline V gene lookup returns CDR1 GTSNPN and CDR2 SVGIG (reference sequence). CDR3 in DNA: TGTGCCTGGAGTGTACCCACAGGAACAGATACGCAGTATTTT. Protein: CAWSVPTGTDTQYF.

This sequence joins TRBV5-1 and TRBJ1-3; D gene ambiguous. The germline V gene encodes CDR1 SGHRS and CDR2 YFSETQ. V lost 0 bases and J 4 bases, leaving 8 bases between the germline ends. The CDR3 covers 14 residues. CDR3 DNA: TGCGCCAGCAGCTTGGGGGCAACCGGAAACACCATATATTTT. Its protein product is CASSLGATGNTIYF.

The gene calls are TRBV11-2 and TRBJ1-2; D perhaps matches TRBD1 (6 bases). V was clipped by 5 bases and J by 8 bases, with 18 bases between them. Germline V gene sequence: CDR1 SGHAT, CDR2 FQNNGV. The CDR3 has 14 amino acids. The CDR3 loop is CASSPAMAGEGYTF. The CDR3 region has the DNA TGTGCCAGCAGCCCGGCCATGGCAGGGGAAGGCTACACCTTC.

The chain uses TRBV20-1 and TRBJ2-4, with 10 bases identical to TRBD1. This CDR3 comprises 11 residues. Germline assignment: CDR1 DFQATT and CDR2 SNEGSKA (reference sequence). After removal of 6 bases from V and 11 bases from J, the junction contained 4 bases not matched to a gene. The CDR3 sequence is CSARDRGLQYF. Written as DNA, the CDR3 is TGCAGTGCGAGGGACAGGGGCCTTCAGTACTTC.

The rearrangement uses TRBV7-2 and TRBJ2-1, with TRBD2 matching 10 bases. Germline V gene sequence: CDR1 SGHTA, CDR2 FQGNSA. There are 15 residues in the CDR3. V lost 5 bases and J lost 4; bases outside the gene matches: 5. The CDR3 sequence is CASSELAGPYNEQFF. CDR3 coding DNA: TGTGCCAGCAGCGAACTAGCGGGGCCTTACAATGAGCAGTTCTTC.

The chain joins TRBV29-1 to TRBJ1-4; D is unclear. This CDR3 has 13 residues. Germline lookup yields CDR1 SQVTM and CDR2 ANQGSEA. CDR3 in amino acids: CSFLEVPNGELFF. In DNA, the CDR3 is TGCAGTTTCCTAGAAGTTCCTAATGGAGAACTGTTTTTT.

The count of this clone is one. The V gene is TRBV10-1, the J gene TRBJ1-1; D not resolved. This CDR3 is built from 14 residues. Germline V gene sequence: CDR1 WNHNN, CDR2 SYGVQD (reference sequence). Trimming pared 2 bases from V and 0 bases from J, leaving 7 bases between. The CDR3 region has the DNA TGCGCCAGCAGTGAGAACCCGGTGAACACTGAAGCTTTCTTT. Encoded protein: CASSENPVNTEAFF.

The rearrangement links TRBV11-3 to TRBJ1-2; the match to TRBD1 covers 10 bases. Germline assignment: CDR1 SGHNT and CDR2 YENEEA. The J segment lost 2 bases and the V segment lost 3 bases, leaving 3 bases of the junction unmatched. CDR3 length: 15 residues. The CDR3 DNA is TGTGCCAGCAGCTTGACAGGGGGCATCAACTATGGCTACACCTTC. Its protein is CASSLTGGINYGYTF.

The chain combines TRBV23-1 with TRBJ2-3, with 7 bases lining up with TRBD2. TRBV23-1 falls under the ORF class, with uncertain function. The CDR3 has 17 amino acids. V shed 0 bases and J 6 bases; nucleotides not matched to a gene: 12. CDR3 bases: TGCGCCAGCAGTCAATCTGGGAGGGAATCAAATGCGGATACGCAGTATTTT. The encoded protein is CASSQSGRESNADTQYF.

This chain uses TRBV9 with TRBJ2-3; 11 bases are a match to TRBD1. Per germline, CDR1 SGDLS and CDR2 YYNGEE. Unmatched junction bases numbered 16, after V lost 1 base and J lost 6 bases. The CDR3 loop spans 19 amino acids. The CDR3 region is CASSVFPGQGVGATDTQYF. The CDR3 bases are TGTGCCAGCAGCGTATTCCCGGGACAGGGGGTTGGGGCCACGGATACGCAGTATTTT. Complete variable domain (other parts from reference TRBV9 and TRBJ2-3): DSGVTQTPKHLITATGQRVTLRCSPRSGDLSVYWYQQSLDQGLQFLIQYYNGEERAKGNILERFSAQQFPDLHSELNLSSLELGDSALYFCASSVFPGQGVGATDTQYFGPGTRLTVL.

The rearrangement uses TRBV28 and TRBJ1-5; no reliable D call. The CDR3 covers 14 residues. Germline values: CDR1 MDHEN, CDR2 SYDVKM. The V gene lost 1 base and the J gene lost 3 bases, with 7 bases spanning the gap. The CDR3 DNA reads as TGTGCCAGCAGTTTATTTACAGACAATCAGCCCCAGCATTTT. Protein sequence: CASSLFTDNQPQHF.

This chain links TRBV7-2 with TRBJ1-1; 9 bases align to TRBD1. CDR1 is SGHTA and CDR2 is FQGNSA in the germline V gene. The CDR3 length is 14 residues. V lost 3 bases to trimming and J lost 6 bases; unmatched junction nucleotides: 5. DNA of the CDR3: TGTGCCAGCAGCTTCCCGGGACAGGGCGCTGAAGCTTTCTTT. This sequence encodes CASSFPGQGAEAFF.

V gene TRBV19 combines with J gene TRBJ2-3, with TRBD1 matching over 8 bases. The V and J ends lost 4 bases and 6 bases, in that order; junction bases with no gene match: 6. The germline gives CDR1 LNHDA, CDR2 SQIVND (reference sequence). This CDR3 region has 14 residues. CDR3: CASSSRTGIDTQYF. The CDR3, as DNA: TGTGCCAGTAGTAGCCGGACAGGGATCGATACGCAGTATTTT.

The V call is TRBV7-9, the J call TRBJ1-1; D remains unclear. The CDR3 is made up of 14 amino acids. With 5 bases removed from V and 0 bases from J, the gap between germline ends came to 10 bases. Per the germline V gene, CDR1 is SEHNR and CDR2 is FQNEAQ (reference sequence). The CDR3 loop is CASSVTQMNTEAFF. CDR3 coding DNA: TGTGCCAGCAGCGTAACACAGATGAACACTGAAGCTTTCTTT.

The chain uses TRBV4-1 and TRBJ2-5; D is unclear. The CDR3 has 13 residues. Trimming stripped 1 base from V and 5 bases from J, with 8 bases between. Looked up from germline, CDR1 is MGHRA and CDR2 is YSYEKL. The CDR3 DNA reads as TGCGCCAGCAGCCAAGTTCATGTGGAGACCCAGTACTTC. Amino acid sequence: CASSQVHVETQYF.

There are a few counts of this clone. The chain employs TRBV5-1 and TRBJ1-5; 8 bases map to TRBD1. The CDR3 loop spans 15 amino acids. The germline V gene has CDR1 SGHRS and CDR2 YFSETQ. V lost 4 bases, J lost 3 bases, and 6 bases stayed unmatched. The CDR3, as DNA: TGCGCCAGCAGCACAGGACAGGGAGACAATCAGCCCCAGCATTTT. Amino acids: CASSTGQGDNQPQHF. Full variable domain (remainder filled in from reference TRBV5-1 and TRBJ1-5): KAGVTQTPRYLIKTRGQQVTLSCSPISGHRSVSWYQQTPGQGLQFLFEYFSETQRNKGNFPGRFSGRQFSNSRSEMNVSTLELGDSALYLCASSTGQGDNQPQHFGDGTRLSIL.

The V and J genes are TRBV30 and TRBJ1-6, with 8 bases lining up with TRBD1. The CDR3 consists of 15 residues. Germline V lookup: CDR1 GTSNPN, CDR2 SVGIG (reference sequence). Germline trimming cut 0 bases from V and 11 bases from J; bases unmatched to any gene: 9. CDR3 in DNA: TGTGCCTGGAGTGTATTCGGACAGGGAAGGCCACCCCTCCACTTT. Translated, it gives CAWSVFGQGRPPLHF.

This sequence joins TRBV30 and TRBJ1-3; TRBD1 matches at 7 bases. The CDR3 has 17 residues. V shed 2 bases, J shed 0 bases, and the junction held 10 bases outside the gene matches. Germline CDR1 GTSNPN, CDR2 SVGIG (reference sequence). The CDR3 region is CAWSNIGGLFSGNTIYF. The CDR3 DNA is TGTGCCTGGAGTAATATAGGGGGCCTGTTCTCTGGAAACACCATATATTTT.

The rearrangement links TRBV10-1 to TRBJ1-1; D not certain. CDR1 and CDR2 from the germline V gene are WNHNN and SYGVQD (reference sequence). V was clipped by 4 bases and J by 1 base, with 7 bases between them. This CDR3 has 13 residues. The CDR3: CASSGAPNTEAFF. The CDR3 nucleotides are TGCGCCAGCAGTGGGGCACCGAACACTGAAGCTTTCTTT.

This chain uses TRBV5-5 with TRBJ1-3; unclear D gene. V gave up 1 base and J gave up 0 bases, with 11 bases separating them. Germline CDR1 is SGHKS and CDR2 is YYEKEE (reference sequence). The CDR3 has 16 residues. CDR3 protein: CASSLSPTLSGNTIYF. The DNA for the CDR3 is TGTGCCAGCAGCTTGAGCCCCACTCTCTCTGGAAACACCATATATTTT.